The 14 T cell receptor beta chains below all came from one sample that was sequenced in a study of T cells in Graves' hyperthyroidism and ophthalmopathy. The TCR beta CDR3 regions underwent amplification using RNA transcripts as the source. HTBI primers were the set used in a first-round RT-PCR of the TCR CDR3. TCRdb analysed the multiplex PCR reads with MiXCR anew, one entry per CDR3 protein. The sample shows 500,000 to 550,000 distinct CDR3 sequences, 20% of them seen only once. The sample consisted of blood. Receptors were obtained from a man in his forties with Graves' ophthalmopathy.

This clonotype has more than one count but fewer than ten. This chain joins TRBV6-1 and TRBJ1-2, with unresolved D. The V end was cut by 1 base, the J end by 3 bases, with 12 bases between. This CDR3 is built from 15 residues. CDR1 MNHNS and CDR2 SASEGT come from the germline V gene. The CDR3 nucleotides are TGTGCCAGCAGTGAAGTGTGGAGCTTCGACTATGGCTACACCTTC. This sequence encodes CASSEVWSFDYGYTF.

The CDR3: CSASPDESSYNEQFF. In DNA form, the CDR3 reads TGCAGTGCTAGTCCAGACGAGAGCTCCTACAATGAGCAGTTCTTC. J is TRBJ2-1 and V is TRBV20-1; D remains ambiguous. Per the germline V gene, CDR1 is DFQATT and CDR2 is SNEGSKA (reference sequence). V lost 3 bases to trimming and J lost 0 bases, with 12 bases between them. The length of the CDR3 is 15 residues.

This clonotype occurred a few times. The chain employs TRBV5-6 and TRBJ2-7; D uncertain. Germline V gives CDR1 SGHDT, CDR2 YYEEEE. The CDR3 is made up of 14 amino acids. The V end lost 4 bases, the J end lost 5 bases, and 16 bases lay between the germline ends. CDR3 DNA: TGTGCCAGCAGCCGTCTGGGGATTGGCAACGAGCAGTACTTC. Translating it yields CASSRLGIGNEQYF.

About this clonotype: A much larger clonotype is one base distant, so this may be a read error. The chain recombines TRBV7-6 with TRBJ2-7; the match to TRBD2 covers 8 bases. Germline V gene data show CDR1 as SGHVS and CDR2 as FNYEAQ. This CDR3 comprises 15 residues. The CDR3 DNA is TGTGCCAGCAGCTTACTAGCGGGTGACACCTACGAGCAGTGCTTC. Translation gives CASSLLAGDTYEQCF.

This clonotype came up many times. The rearrangement joins TRBV13 to TRBJ2-1, with D maybe TRBD2 (7 bases). Trimming left V 8 bases short and J 6 bases short, with 11 bases between. The CDR3 is 12 residues long. Germline V gene lookup returns CDR1 PRHDT and CDR2 FYEKMQ (reference sequence). Here the CDR3 DNA reads TGTGCCAGCGGACGGGGGGCCAATGAGCAGTTCTTC. This codes for CASGRGANEQFF.

This clonotype has more than one count but fewer than ten. The genes are TRBV15 and TRBJ1-3; 8 nucleotides agree with TRBD1. Germline V gene lookup returns CDR1 LNHNV and CDR2 YYDKDF (reference sequence). The CDR3 totals 15 residues. With V trimmed by 3 bases and J by 4 bases, 5 bases remained unmatched. DNA for the CDR3: TGTGCCACCAGCAGGGAGACAGGGGCGGGAAACACCATATATTTT. Protein sequence: CATSRETGAGNTIYF.

The J gene is TRBJ2-1, the V gene TRBV5-1, with 8 bases matching TRBD1. V lost 3 bases and J lost 6; bases outside the gene matches: 11. CDR1 and CDR2 from the germline V gene are SGHRS and YFSETQ. The CDR3 is made up of 16 amino acids. CDR3 residues: CASSSSGQGGPNEQFF. Written as DNA, the CDR3 is TGCGCCAGCAGCTCAAGCGGACAGGGAGGCCCCAATGAGCAGTTCTTC. Full variable domain (rest looked up from reference TRBV5-1 and TRBJ2-1): KAGVTQTPRYLIKTRGQQVTLSCSPISGHRSVSWYQQTPGQGLQFLFEYFSETQRNKGNFPGRFSGRQFSNSRSEMNVSTLELGDSALYLCASSSSGQGGPNEQFFGPGTRLTVL.

This clonotype occurred a few times. The rearrangement joins TRBV7-9 to TRBJ2-2; D ambiguous. The V gene lost 5 bases and the J gene lost 0 bases, with 13 bases spanning the gap. The CDR3 has 16 residues. CDR1 SEHNR and CDR2 FQNEAQ come from the germline V gene (reference sequence). The CDR3 protein is CASSGSELANTGELFF. The CDR3 nucleotides read TGTGCCAGCAGCGGCAGCGAACTCGCGAACACCGGGGAGCTGTTTTTT.

This clonotype was recorded a few times. The V gene is TRBV7-9, the J gene TRBJ2-3; 8 bases agree with TRBD1. CDR1 and CDR2 (germline): SEHNR, FQNEAQ (reference sequence). V dropped 5 bases and J dropped 5; count of bases not matched to a gene: 9. The CDR3 has 15 amino acids. As DNA, the CDR3 is TGTGCCAGCAGCCCGCAAGGACAGGGTGAAGATACGCAGTATTTT. As protein: CASSPQGQGEDTQYF. Supplemented by reference TRBV7-9 and TRBJ2-3, the full variable domain reads DTGVSQNPRHKITKRGQNVTFRCDPISEHNRLYWYRQTLGQGPEFLTYFQNEAQLEKSRLLSDRFSAERPKGSFSTLEIQRTEQGDSAMYLCASSPQGQGEDTQYFGPGTRLTVL.

This clonotype was seen only a few times. V is TRBV2 and J is TRBJ1-2; a possible D gene is TRBD1 (6 bases). V lost 9 bases and J 2 bases, leaving 10 bases between the germline ends. Germline V gives CDR1 SNHLY, CDR2 FYNNEI. The CDR3 runs 12 residues. CDR3 DNA sequence: TGTGCCAGTTTACAGGGCAACTATGGCTACACCTTC. It encodes CASLQGNYGYTF.

The V gene is TRBV7-3, the J gene TRBJ1-6; D uncertain. Trimming left V 3 bases short and J 10 bases short, with 10 bases between. The CDR3 runs to 13 residues. Germline-derived CDR1 and CDR2 are SGHTA and FQGTGA. CDR3 nucleotide sequence: TGTGCCAGCAGCTTGGGCATCGGGTCACCCCTCCACTTT. Amino acids: CASSLGIGSPLHF.

This clonotype was found a few times. CDR3 loop: CAIRPGTENTGELFF. The DNA of the CDR3 is TGTGCCATCAGACCCGGGACAGAAAACACCGGGGAGCTGTTTTTT. The rearrangement uses TRBV10-3 and TRBJ2-2, with 7 bases matching TRBD1. The CDR3 has 15 amino acids. After removal of 6 bases from V and 2 bases from J, the junction contained 6 bases not matched to a gene. Per the germline V gene, CDR1 is ENHRY and CDR2 is SYGVKD.

The V call is TRBV5-6, the J call TRBJ2-3; TRBD2 agrees at 8 bases. Trimming cost V 2 bases and J 4 bases; bases outside gene matches: 3. The germline V gene has CDR1 SGHDT and CDR2 YYEEEE. This CDR3 is 14 amino acids long. Here the CDR3 DNA reads TGTGCCAGCAGCTTTGTCGGGGGGGCAGATACGCAGTATTTT. Amino acid sequence: CASSFVGGADTQYF.

V usage is TRBV20-1 and J usage is TRBJ1-1; weak D call: TRBD1 (5 bases). The CDR3 is 13 residues long. The germline V gene has CDR1 DFQATT and CDR2 SNEGSKA (reference sequence). The chain's CDR3 is CSLEHRRRTEAFF. The CDR3 DNA reads as TGCAGCTTAGAACACAGGAGAAGGACTGAAGCTTTCTTT.